Listed here are 19 T cell receptor beta chains from one sample, sequenced in a study of T cell repertoires in cytomegalovirus infection. Via MiXCR, TCRdb re-called the reads, giving one row per CDR3 protein. This sample has fewer than 1,000,000 distinct CDR3 sequences, with approximately 31% found just once. What these receptors recognize is not known. This specimen was cultured CD8+ T cells from PBMCs, taken from culture after CMV antigen stimulation. All receptors derive from a human donor in good health (CMV status not recorded). Some clones in this sample may be carry-over from other donors' samples.

The gene calls are TRBV6-5 and TRBJ2-3, with D perhaps given as TRBD1 or TRBD2 (5 bases each). Per the germline V gene, CDR1 is MNHEY and CDR2 is SVGAGI. Trimming shortened V by 2 bases and J by 5 bases, and 8 bases separated the two germline ends. The CDR3 is 13 residues long. The CDR3 protein is CASSYEGKDTQYF. For the CDR3, the DNA is TGTGCCAGCAGTTACGAGGGGAAAGATACGCAGTATTTT.

This clonotype was picked up many times. This chain uses TRBV6-2 or TRBV6-3 with TRBJ2-1; tentative D call: TRBD2 (5 bases). The CDR3 extends over 15 amino acids. Germline CDR1 reads MNHEY; CDR2 reads SVGEGT. V lost 2 bases to trimming and J lost 1 base, with 9 bases between them. CDR3 in amino acids: CASSYGLRSYNEQFF. In DNA form, the CDR3 reads TGTGCCAGCAGTTACGGACTTCGTTCCTACAATGAGCAGTTCTTC.

This clonotype showed up many times. The gene calls are TRBV5-1 and TRBJ1-1, with a weak D call TRBD1 (5 bases). The CDR3 has 17 residues. Trimming took 4 bases from V and 2 from J, leaving 21 bases between them. In germline, CDR1 is SGHRS, CDR2 YFSETQ. This CDR3 reads CASSLRYPGSPNTEAFF. CDR3 DNA sequence: TGCGCCAGCAGCCTCCGCTACCCAGGGTCACCAAACACTGAAGCTTTCTTT.

The sample holds a few counts of this clonotype. The chain joins TRBV13 to TRBJ2-3; D possibly uses TRBD1 or TRBD2 (5 bases each). The CDR3 extends over 19 amino acids. Between the trimmed V and J ends, which lost 1 base and 0 bases, there was a span of 20 bases. Germline CDR1 and CDR2: PRHDT and FYEKMQ (reference sequence). Here the CDR3 reads CASSLEGVGGDGSTDTQYF. The CDR3 DNA sequence: TGTGCCAGCAGCTTAGAGGGAGTCGGTGGGGACGGTAGCACAGATACGCAGTATTTT. The entire variable domain, with the rest obtained from reference TRBV13 and TRBJ2-3, is as follows: AAGVIQSPRHLIKEKRETATLKCYPIPRHDTVYWYQQGPGQDPQFLISFYEKMQSDKGSIPDRFSAQQFSDYHSELNMSSLELGDSALYFCASSLEGVGGDGSTDTQYFGPGTRLTVL.

This clonotype was detected once. The chain is built from TRBV29-1 and TRBJ1-2; D unclear. The CDR3 is made up of 13 amino acids. The V and J ends lost 4 bases and 4 bases respectively, with 13 bases between them. Germline CDR1 and CDR2: SQVTM and ANQGSEA. The CDR3 sequence is CSVGPKVPYGYTF. The CDR3 nucleotides read TGCAGCGTTGGTCCGAAGGTCCCCTATGGCTACACCTTC.

The chain uses TRBV12-3 or TRBV12-4 and TRBJ2-1, with 11 nucleotides matching TRBD2. The ends lost 6 bases at V and 10 bases at J; junction bases unmatched: 14. The CDR3 runs 16 residues. The CDR3 DNA reads TGTGCCAGCAGCGGGGTATTGGTAGCGGGGGGGCGGGAGCAGTTCTTC. Amino acids: CASSGVLVAGGREQFF.

This clonotype turned up a few times. The V gene is TRBV20-1, the J gene TRBJ1-6; 12 bases fit TRBD1. The length of the CDR3 is 15 residues. CDR1 and CDR2 from the germline V gene are DFQATT and SNEGSKA (reference sequence). The ends lost 4 bases at V and 6 bases at J; junction bases unmatched: 4. The CDR3 region has the DNA TGCAGTGCTACCCGGGACAGGGGGCTTAATTCACCCCTCCACTTT. As protein: CSATRDRGLNSPLHF.

The chain carries TRBV11-3 and TRBJ2-1; D tentatively fits TRBD1 or TRBD2 (5 bases each). Germline CDR1 and CDR2: SGHNT and YENEEA. V lost 5 bases to trimming and J lost 9 bases, with 20 bases between them. This CDR3 has 15 amino acids. The CDR3 DNA reads as TGTGCCAGCAGCCCCCGGGATAAGAGGGGTGGTGAGCAGTTCTTC. Translation gives CASSPRDKRGGEQFF.

The chain uses TRBV7-9 and TRBJ1-5; weak D call: TRBD1 (6 bases). Germline CDR1 is SEHNR and CDR2 is FQNEAQ (reference sequence). The CDR3 extends over 15 amino acids. Trimming stripped 0 bases from V and 5 bases from J, with 11 bases between. This CDR3 is CASSLAQGSHQPQHF. The CDR3, as DNA: TGTGCCAGCAGCTTAGCACAGGGATCACATCAGCCCCAGCATTTT.

This clonotype came up a few times. The V call is TRBV5-4, the J call TRBJ2-3, with D hard to call. The V gene lost 3 bases and the J gene lost 5 bases, with 19 bases spanning the gap. Germline V gene data show CDR1 as SGHNT and CDR2 as YYREEE (reference sequence). This CDR3 contains 16 residues. This CDR3 reads CASSSGGALFEDTQYF. The CDR3 nucleotides read TGTGCCAGCAGCTCCGGCGGTGCCCTTTTCGAAGATACGCAGTATTTT.

This clonotype showed up just a few times. This chain links TRBV2 with TRBJ2-1, with D perhaps TRBD1 or TRBD2 (7 bases each). Trimming stripped 10 bases from V and 6 bases from J, with 19 bases between. The CDR3 has 14 residues. Per germline, CDR1 SNHLY and CDR2 FYNNEI. The CDR3 sequence is CAIQGGGPSNEQFF. CDR3 bases: TGTGCCATCCAGGGGGGGGGACCTTCCAATGAGCAGTTCTTC.

The table lists this clonotype with a few counts. The V call is TRBV12-3 or TRBV12-4, the J call TRBJ1-2; D is undetermined. The CDR3 runs to 14 residues. V was trimmed by 5 bases and J by 0 bases, leaving 10 bases between them. The CDR3 spells CASSPGPANYGYTF. DNA for the CDR3: TGTGCCAGCAGTCCGGGCCCAGCTAACTATGGCTACACCTTC.

This clonotype was recorded a few times. The V and J genes are TRBV14 and TRBJ1-1, with D unresolved. Looked up from germline, CDR1 is SGHDN and CDR2 is FVKESK. The CDR3 spans 11 residues. V was shortened by 7 bases and J by 5 bases, with 8 bases between the two germline ends. The CDR3 nucleotides are TGTGCCAGCAAGCCTGGGACTGAAGCTTTCTTT. Its protein product is CASKPGTEAFF.

This clonotype was seen once. This clone may be a read error of a much larger clone one base away. V usage is TRBV7-9 and J usage is TRBJ1-2; D unclear. Per germline, CDR1 SEHNR and CDR2 FQNEAQ (reference sequence). This CDR3 is built from 13 residues. CDR3 sequence reads: CASGLATYYGYTF. The DNA of the CDR3 is TGTGCCAGCGGCTTAGCGACTTACTATGGCTACACCTTC.

The chain combines TRBV6-5 with TRBJ2-5, with D perhaps TRBD2 (5 bases). CDR3 size: 15 residues. CDR1 and CDR2 (germline): MNHEY, SVGAGI. Trimming shortened V by 10 bases and J by 1 base, and 19 bases separated the two germline ends. CDR3 in DNA: TGTGCCAACCATCACGAGGGCAGGCCCCAAGAGACCCAGTACTTC. Protein sequence: CANHHEGRPQETQYF.

The gene calls are TRBV28 and TRBJ2-7; D perhaps matches TRBD2 (6 bases). The CDR3 contains 14 residues. Germline-derived CDR1 and CDR2 are MDHEN and SYDVKM. V gave up 4 bases and J gave up 0 bases, with 10 bases separating them. The CDR3 DNA is TGTGCCAGCAGTTCCCGGGGGAGCTCCTACGAGCAGTACGTC. Its translation: CASSSRGSSYEQYV.

The chain joins TRBV3-1 to TRBJ2-1, with 8 bases aligning to TRBD1. CDR1 is LGHDT, CDR2 YNNKEL, per germline (reference sequence). The CDR3 has 15 residues. J gave up 4 bases and V 0 bases, and 2 bases lay outside the gene matches. The CDR3 DNA reads as TGTGCCAGCAGCCAAGATGGGACAGGATACAATGAGCAGTTCTTC. Translating gives CASSQDGTGYNEQFF.

The chain couples TRBV12-3 or TRBV12-4 to TRBJ2-3; 9 bases map to TRBD2. After removal of 6 bases from V and 2 bases from J, the junction contained 9 bases not matched to a gene. The CDR3 sequence is 16 residues long. DNA of the CDR3: TGTGCCAGCAGGACAATAGCGGGGGTTTTCACAGATACGCAGTATTTT. Its protein is CASRTIAGVFTDTQYF.

V and J are TRBV27 and TRBJ1-2; 7 nucleotides match TRBD1. The V and J ends lost 5 bases and 6 bases, in that order; junction bases with no gene match: 6. Per germline, CDR1 MNHEY and CDR2 SMNVEV (reference sequence). The CDR3 is 13 residues long. CDR3 region: CASSKPGGHGYTF. CDR3 DNA sequence: TGTGCCAGCAGTAAGCCAGGGGGGCATGGCTACACCTTC.